The clone carrying this T cell receptor beta chain came up many times. This CDR3 spans 15 amino acids. The germline gives CDR1 MDHEN, CDR2 SYDVKM. J was trimmed by 4 bases and V by 6 bases; bases with no gene match: 10. This sample is drawn from a study of blood T cell repertoires in COVID-19. Study background: The samples span acute and convalescent COVID-19 from the United States, Italy and Spain. Sample material is recorded as cDNA or gDNA derived from T cells, B-cell-depleted T cells, or PBMCs.

Participants were aged about 18 to 89 years, lived in around 25 US areas, and enrolled virtually. Per the original methods: It was from reference gene primer amplification that nucleated cell counts were estimated. The assay was immunoSEQ multiplex PCR, and TCRdb's table has in-frame clones only and misses some. The V and J calls and clone size come from that table; D and trimming were worked out from the DNA. The data hold hundreds of thousands of clones, with under 90% observed a single time. The sequenced sample consisted of PBMCs or T cells enriched from blood (not recorded which). This receptor was identified in a woman aged 55-70 years who had recovered from COVID-19. The genes are TRBV28 and TRBJ2-7, with 9 bases fitting TRBD2. Written as DNA, the CDR3 is TGTGCCAGCAGCTCCCTTAGCGGGAGCCTTTACGAGCAGTACTTC. This codes for CASSSLSGSLYEQYF.